This T cell receptor beta chain originates from a study of T-cell reconstitution after alpha-beta-depleted transplantation in children. This clonotype showed up just a few times. Germline V gives CDR1 SEHNR, CDR2 FQNEAQ (reference sequence). Trimming left V 5 bases short and J 6 bases short, with 19 bases between. The CDR3 extends over 15 amino acids. As it was prepared, the TCRbeta library received unique molecular identifiers. TCRdb used MiXCR to reprocess the PCR reads, holding one entry per CDR3 protein. The table shows around 400,000 distinct CDR3 sequences, with approximately 11% occurring only once.

The TCR was taken from a human donor who donated a stem cell graft to a child with acute myeloid leukemia. The chain combines TRBV7-9 with TRBJ2-5; D could derive from TRBD1 or TRBD2 (5 bases each). This sample comprised PBMCs from the stem cell graft donor, obtained from the stem cell graft. The CDR3 protein is CASSRHTQWGKTQYF. The DNA for the CDR3 is TGTGCCAGCAGCCGGCATACACAGTGGGGGAAGACCCAGTACTTC.